This T cell receptor (beta chain) was profiled in a study of cytomegalovirus exposure and HLA in healthy donors. Study summary: Both the approximately 120 validation repertoires and the approximately 620 first-cohort repertoires used the same platform, as reported by a later analysis.

The protocol was immunoSEQ multiplex PCR, while the TCRdb copy is restricted to in-frame clones and leaves out a portion. This repertoire shows about 57,000 clones, roughly nine tenths found once; its top ten account for 0.95% to 1.5%. Findings and caveats of the study: Rarity marked most TCR sequences, yet some public TCRs occurred in many donors.

CDR1 and CDR2 from the germline V gene are SGDLS and YYNGEE. CDR3 length: 15 amino acids. J was trimmed by 1 base and V by 2 bases; bases with no gene match: 4. Points on this clone: Antigen unknown.

This TCR derives from a woman under 30 in good health and CMV-seronegative. The sequencing sample was made of PBMCs. The genes are TRBV9 and TRBJ2-7; 9 nucleotides agree with TRBD1. CDR3 nucleotide sequence: TGTGCCAGCAGCGTCGGGACAGGGATTTCCTACGAGCAGTACTTC. This encodes CASSVGTGISYEQYF.